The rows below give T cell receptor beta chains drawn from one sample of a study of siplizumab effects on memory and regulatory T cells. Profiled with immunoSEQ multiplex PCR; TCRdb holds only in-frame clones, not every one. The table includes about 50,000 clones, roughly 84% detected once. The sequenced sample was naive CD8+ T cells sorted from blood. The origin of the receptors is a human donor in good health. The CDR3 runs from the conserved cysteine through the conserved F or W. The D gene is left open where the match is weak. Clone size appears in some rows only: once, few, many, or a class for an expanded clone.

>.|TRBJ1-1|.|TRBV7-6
CASSLDGTANEAFF
TGTGCCAGCAGCTTAGACGGGACGGCTAATGAAGCTTTCTTT
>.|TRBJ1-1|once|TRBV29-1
CSVVSTEAFF
TGCAGCGTTGTGAGCACTGAAGCTTTCTTT
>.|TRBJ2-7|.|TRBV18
CASSPPAGVGYEQYF
TGTGCCAGCTCACCACCGGCAGGGGTAGGATACGAGCAGTACTTC
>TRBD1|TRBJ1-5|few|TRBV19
CASSAGGIQPQHF
TGTGCCAGTAGTGCAGGGGGCATTCAGCCCCAGCATTTT
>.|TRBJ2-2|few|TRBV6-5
CASRYRSTGELFF
TGTGCCAGCAGGTACAGATCCACCGGGGAGCTGTTTTTT
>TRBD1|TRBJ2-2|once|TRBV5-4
CASRGQTNTGELFF
TGTGCCAGCCGGGGACAGACGAACACCGGGGAGCTGTTTTTT
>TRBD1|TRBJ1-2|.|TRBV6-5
CASKEDRADYGYTF
TGTGCCAGCAAAGAGGACAGGGCGGACTATGGCTACACCTTC
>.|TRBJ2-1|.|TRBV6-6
CASSHYRADEQFF
TGTGCCAGCAGCCACTATAGGGCGGATGAGCAGTTCTTC
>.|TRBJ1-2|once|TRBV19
CASSIQQGGDGYTF
TGTGCCAGTAGCATCCAACAAGGTGGCGATGGCTACACCTTC
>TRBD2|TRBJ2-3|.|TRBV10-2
CASSEGLAVLTDTQYF
TGCGCCAGCAGTGAGGGACTAGCGGTGCTCACAGATACGCAGTATTTT
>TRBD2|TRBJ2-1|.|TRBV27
CASSFPLAGGPNEQFF
TGTGCCAGCAGTTTCCCACTAGCGGGGGGGCCAAATGAGCAGTTCTTC
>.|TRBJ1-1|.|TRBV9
CASSGFSGGQANTEAFF
TGTGCCAGCAGCGGGTTCAGCGGGGGGCAAGCGAACACTGAAGCTTTCTTT
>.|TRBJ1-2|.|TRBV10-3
CAISTGSGRDGYTF
TGTGCCATCAGTACCGGGTCAGGACGAGATGGCTACACCTTC
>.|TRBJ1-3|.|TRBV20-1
CSARTEAAIYF
TGCAGTGCTAGGACCGAAGCCGCCATATATTTT
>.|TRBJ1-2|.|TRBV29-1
CSVESGGGHGCTF
TGCAGCGTTGAATCTGGTGGTGGACACGGTTGCACCTTC
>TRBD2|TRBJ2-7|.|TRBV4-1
CASSQTAGAYEQYF
TGCGCCAGCAGCCAAACAGCGGGAGCCTACGAGCAGTACTTC
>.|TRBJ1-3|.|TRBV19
CASSLYDGGTGNTIYF
TGTGCCAGTAGCCTGTACGATGGGGGTACTGGAAACACCATATATTTT
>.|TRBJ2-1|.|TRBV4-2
CASSSSGNEQFF
TGTGCCAGCAGCTCAAGTGGGAATGAGCAGTTCTTC
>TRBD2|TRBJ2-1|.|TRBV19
CASSIGLAGVGEQFF
TGTGCCAGTAGTATTGGACTAGCGGGAGTGGGTGAGCAGTTCTTC
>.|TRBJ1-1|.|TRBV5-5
CASSLGVNTEAFF
TGTGCCAGCAGCTTAGGGGTGAACACTGAAGCTTTCTTT
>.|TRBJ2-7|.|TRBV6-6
CASSPTGSYEQYF
TGTGCCAGCAGTCCTACCGGGTCCTACGAGCAGTACTTC
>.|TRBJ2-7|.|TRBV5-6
CASSFFGGYYEQYF
TGTGCCAGCAGCTTTTTCGGGGGCTACTACGAGCAGTACTTC
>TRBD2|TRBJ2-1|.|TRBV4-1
CASSQGTSGVPNEQFF
TGCGCCAGCAGCCAGGGGACTAGCGGGGTTCCTAATGAGCAGTTCTTC
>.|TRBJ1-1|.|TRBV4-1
CASSQGGVARGLWLTEAFF
TGCGCCAGCAGCCAGGGGGGGGTTGCAAGGGGACTCTGGCTCACTGAAGCTTTCTTT
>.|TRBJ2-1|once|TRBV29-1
CSVEGFMGHNEQFF
TGCAGCGTTGAAGGGTTCATGGGGCACAATGAGCAGTTCTTC
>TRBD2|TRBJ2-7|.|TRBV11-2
CASSPGRGYEQYF
TGTGCCAGCAGCCCCGGGAGGGGCTACGAGCAGTACTTC
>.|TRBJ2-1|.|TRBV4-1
CASSQEALPYYNEQFF
TGCGCCAGCAGCCAAGAAGCCCTCCCGTATTACAATGAGCAGTTCTTC
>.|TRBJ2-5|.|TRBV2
CASSEEETQYF
TGTGCCAGCAGTGAAGAGGAGACCCAGTACTTC
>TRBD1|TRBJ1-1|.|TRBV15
CATSRRTGSTEAFF
TGTGCCACCAGCCGCAGGACAGGGAGCACTGAAGCTTTCTTT
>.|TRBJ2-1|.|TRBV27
CASSEGRINEQFF
TGTGCCAGCAGTGAGGGCAGAATCAATGAGCAGTTCTTC
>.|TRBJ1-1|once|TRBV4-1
CASSQTGVDGQMSFF
TGCGCCAGCAGCCAGACCGGGGTAGACGGGCAGATGTCTTTCTTT
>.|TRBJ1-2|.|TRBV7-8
CASSFAGYGYTF
TGTGCCAGCAGCTTCGCAGGCTATGGCTACACCTTC
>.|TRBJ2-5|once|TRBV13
CASSQLQGEGTQYF
TGTGCCAGCAGCCAACTACAGGGAGAAGGGACCCAGTACTTC
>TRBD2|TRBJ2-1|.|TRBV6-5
CASSYRTSGYNEQFF
TGTGCCAGCAGTTACAGGACTAGCGGTTACAATGAGCAGTTCTTC
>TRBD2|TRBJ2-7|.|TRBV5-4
CASSLGTSSRGEQYF
TGTGCCAGCAGCTTGGGGACTAGTAGTCGCGGCGAGCAGTACTTC
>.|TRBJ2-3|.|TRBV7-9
CASSLAVRGAGTDTQYF
TGTGCCAGCAGCTTAGCAGTCCGGGGGGCGGGCACAGATACGCAGTATTTT
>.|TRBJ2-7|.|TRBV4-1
CASSQDGGSSYEQYF
TGCGCCAGCAGCCAAGATGGGGGGAGCTCCTACGAGCAGTACTTC